This paragraph covers one T cell receptor (beta chain) sequence. Its target is unknown. Under 3 months was the duration of disease in ophthalmopathy patients, who also had a Clinical Activity Score of at least 3 and a NOSPECS grade of at least 4. The source of the PBMCs was 8.5 to 10 ml of fresh peripheral blood. Authors of the study amplified TCR beta CDR3 regions from RNA transcripts. The primer set for the first-round RT-PCR of the TCR CDR3 was HTBI. TCRdb itself ran the multiplex PCR reads through MiXCR, one entry per CDR3 protein. The profile covers around 600,000 distinct CDR3 sequences, with roughly 14% appearing a single time and approximately 12% taken by the ten largest. This sample stems from a study of T cells in Graves' hyperthyroidism and ophthalmopathy. Whole-study findings and limits: Classification by a 13 V-J model distinguished ophthalmopathy from stable hyperthyroidism.

Trimming removed 6 bases at V and 0 bases at J, with 8 bases between. Looked up from germline, CDR1 is SNHLY and CDR2 is FYNNEI. CDR3 length: 13 amino acids. Sequences were obtained from blood. The rearrangement joins TRBV2 to TRBJ1-1; D is unclear. This TCR derives from a woman aged 50 to 65 with Graves' ophthalmopathy. CDR3 DNA sequence: TGTGCCAGCAGGCGGGAGATGAACACTGAAGCTTTCTTT. This encodes CASRREMNTEAFF.